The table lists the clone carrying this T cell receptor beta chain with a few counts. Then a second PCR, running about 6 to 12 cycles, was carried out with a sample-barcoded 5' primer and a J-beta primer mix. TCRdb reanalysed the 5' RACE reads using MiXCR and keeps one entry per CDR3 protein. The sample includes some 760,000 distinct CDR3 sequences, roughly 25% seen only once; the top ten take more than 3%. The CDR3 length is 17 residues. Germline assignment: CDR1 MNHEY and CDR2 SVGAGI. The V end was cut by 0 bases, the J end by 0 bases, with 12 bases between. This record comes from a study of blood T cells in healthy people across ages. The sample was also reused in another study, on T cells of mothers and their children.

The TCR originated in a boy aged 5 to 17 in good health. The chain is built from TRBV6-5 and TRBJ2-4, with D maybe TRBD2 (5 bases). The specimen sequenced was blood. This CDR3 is CASSYSRGELAKNIQYF. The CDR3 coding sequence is TGTGCCAGCAGTTACTCTCGGGGTGAACTAGCCAAAAACATTCAGTACTTC.